This T cell receptor beta chain was retrieved from a study of patients and donors after allogeneic stem cell transplantation. The CDR3 length is 15 residues. Trimming cost V 4 bases and J 4 bases; bases outside gene matches: 3. The V gene's germline CDR1 is SGHKS and CDR2 YYEKEE (reference sequence). One entry per CDR3 protein results from TCRdb running MiXCR on the RT-PCR reads. The sample lists roughly 960,000 distinct CDR3 sequences, roughly 18% seen once, with around 5.5% in the top ten. The sequencing sample was made of blood, either unsorted or a sorted T cell fraction (not recorded which). The source of this sequence is a human donor who was either an allogeneic HSCT recipient or a stem cell or donor lymphocyte infusion donor (not recorded which). It is not recorded whose cells these are; they may come from a transplant donor. The chain links TRBV5-5 to TRBJ2-6, with 9 bases lining up with TRBD1. CDR3 coding DNA: TGTGCCAGCAGCAAACAGGGGGCCGGGGCCAACGTCCTGACTTTC. Protein sequence: CASSKQGAGANVLTF.